The clone carrying this TCR beta chain was detected once. Its antigen is as yet unknown. The study ran its PCR with 60 Vbeta and 13 Jbeta primers. Only in-frame clones appear in the TCRdb table, and some are missing; sequencing was by immunoSEQ multiplex PCR. The repertoire holds some 130,000 clones, with 80% as singletons. The data originate from a study of cytomegalovirus exposure and HLA in healthy donors. General study findings and limits: A reported reduction in N-insertions relative to the approximately 640-donor mean was seen in an Asian-associated ancestry cluster in a later analysis. CMV serostatus was the sole immune exposure information available.

The germline V gene encodes CDR1 KGHSH and CDR2 LQKENI. The CDR3 consists of 15 residues. The receptor comes from a man aged 35 to 55 in good health and CMV-seronegative. The chain uses TRBV18 and TRBJ2-5; TRBD1 aligns across 9 bases. The last part of the DNA fits TRBJ2-7 better; the J call may be wrong. What was sequenced was PBMCs. CDR3 loop: CASSLGQGTGYEQYF. The CDR3 DNA follows: TGTGCCAGCTCTCTCGGACAGGGGACGGGGTACGAGCAGTACTTC.